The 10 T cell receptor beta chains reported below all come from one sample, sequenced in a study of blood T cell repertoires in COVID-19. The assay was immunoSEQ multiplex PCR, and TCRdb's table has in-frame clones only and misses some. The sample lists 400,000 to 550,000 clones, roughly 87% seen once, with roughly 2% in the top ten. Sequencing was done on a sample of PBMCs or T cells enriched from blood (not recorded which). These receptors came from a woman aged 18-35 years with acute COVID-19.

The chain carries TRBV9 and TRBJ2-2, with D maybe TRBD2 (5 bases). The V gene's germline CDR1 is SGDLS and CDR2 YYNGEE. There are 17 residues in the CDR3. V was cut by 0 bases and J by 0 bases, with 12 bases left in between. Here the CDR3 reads CASSVVARVANTGELFF. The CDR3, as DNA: TGTGCCAGCAGCGTAGTTGCGAGGGTCGCGAACACCGGGGAGCTGTTTTTT.

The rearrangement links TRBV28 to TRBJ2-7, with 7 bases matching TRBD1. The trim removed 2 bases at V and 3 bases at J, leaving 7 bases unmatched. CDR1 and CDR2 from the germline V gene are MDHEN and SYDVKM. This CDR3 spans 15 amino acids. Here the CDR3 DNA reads TGTGCCAGCAGTTTAGGGGCAGGGGGTGGCTACGAGCAGTACTTC. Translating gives CASSLGAGGGYEQYF.

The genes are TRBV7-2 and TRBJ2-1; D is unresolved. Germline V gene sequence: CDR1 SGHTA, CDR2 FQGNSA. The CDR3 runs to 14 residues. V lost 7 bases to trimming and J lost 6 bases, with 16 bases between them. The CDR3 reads CASTPLRGGNEQFF. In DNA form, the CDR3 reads TGTGCCAGCACCCCCTTAAGAGGCGGCAATGAGCAGTTCTTC.

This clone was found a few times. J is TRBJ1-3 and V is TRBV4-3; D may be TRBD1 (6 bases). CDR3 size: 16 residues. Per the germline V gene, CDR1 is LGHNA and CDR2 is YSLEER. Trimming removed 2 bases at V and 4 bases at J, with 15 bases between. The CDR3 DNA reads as TGCGCCAGCAGCCAATTCCGGGACACGGGGGGAAACACCATATATTTT. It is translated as CASSQFRDTGGNTIYF.

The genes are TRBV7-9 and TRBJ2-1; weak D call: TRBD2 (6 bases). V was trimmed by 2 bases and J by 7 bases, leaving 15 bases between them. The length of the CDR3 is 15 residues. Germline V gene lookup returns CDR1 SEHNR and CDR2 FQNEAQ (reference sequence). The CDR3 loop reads CASSLRRPTRNEQFF. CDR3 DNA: TGTGCCAGCAGCTTAAGGCGGCCGACTAGAAATGAGCAGTTCTTC.

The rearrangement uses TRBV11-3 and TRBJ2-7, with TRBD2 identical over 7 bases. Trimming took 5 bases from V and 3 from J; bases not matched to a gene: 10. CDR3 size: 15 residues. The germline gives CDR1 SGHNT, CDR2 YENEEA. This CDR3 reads CASSQGRSSGYEQYF. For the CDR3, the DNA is TGTGCCAGCAGCCAAGGACGGTCTAGCGGCTACGAGCAGTACTTC.

The CDR3 nucleotides are TGTGCCAGCAGCCGACATACTAGCGGGAGGTACAATGAGCAGTTCTTC. It is translated as CASSRHTSGRYNEQFF. The V call is TRBV11-3, the J call TRBJ2-1, with TRBD2 matching over 12 bases. J gave up 4 bases and V 5 bases, and 6 bases lay outside the gene matches. The germline V gene encodes CDR1 SGHNT and CDR2 YENEEA. The CDR3 has 16 residues.

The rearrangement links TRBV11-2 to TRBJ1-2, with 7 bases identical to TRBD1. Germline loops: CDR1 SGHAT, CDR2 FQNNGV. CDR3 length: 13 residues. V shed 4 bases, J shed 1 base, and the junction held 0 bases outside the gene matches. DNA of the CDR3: TGTGCCAGCAGCTGGGACAGTAACTATGGCTACACCTTC. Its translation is CASSWDSNYGYTF.

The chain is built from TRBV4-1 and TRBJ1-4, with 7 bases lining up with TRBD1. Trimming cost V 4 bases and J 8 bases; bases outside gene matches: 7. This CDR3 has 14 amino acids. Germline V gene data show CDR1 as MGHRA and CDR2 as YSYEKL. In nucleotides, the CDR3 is TGCGCCAGCAGCCTACAGGGGAAACGGGAAAAACTGTTTTTT. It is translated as CASSLQGKREKLFF.

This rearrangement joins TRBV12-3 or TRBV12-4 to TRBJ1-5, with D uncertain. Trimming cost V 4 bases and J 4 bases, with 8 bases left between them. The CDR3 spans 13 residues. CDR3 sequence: CASSSNRNQPQHF. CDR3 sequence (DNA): TGTGCCAGCAGTTCTAACAGAAATCAGCCCCAGCATTTT.